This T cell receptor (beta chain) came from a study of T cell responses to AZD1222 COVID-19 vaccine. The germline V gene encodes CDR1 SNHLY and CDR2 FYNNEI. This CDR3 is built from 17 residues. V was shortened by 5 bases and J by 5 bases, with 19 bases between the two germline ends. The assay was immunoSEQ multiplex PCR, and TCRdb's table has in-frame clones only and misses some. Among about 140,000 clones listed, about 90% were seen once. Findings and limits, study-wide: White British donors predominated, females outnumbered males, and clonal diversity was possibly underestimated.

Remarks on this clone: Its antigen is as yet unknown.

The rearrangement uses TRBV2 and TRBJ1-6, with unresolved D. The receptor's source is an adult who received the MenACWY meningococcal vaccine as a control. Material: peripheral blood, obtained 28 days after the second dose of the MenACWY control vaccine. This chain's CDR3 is CASSIPPLTRDNSPLHF. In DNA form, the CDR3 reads TGTGCCAGCAGTATACCCCCCTTGACAAGAGATAATTCACCCCTCCACTTT.